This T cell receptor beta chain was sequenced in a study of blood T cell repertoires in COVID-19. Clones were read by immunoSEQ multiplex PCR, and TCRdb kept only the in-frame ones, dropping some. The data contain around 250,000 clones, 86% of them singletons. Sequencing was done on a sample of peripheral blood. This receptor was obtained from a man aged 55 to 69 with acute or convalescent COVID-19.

The CDR3 is CASSLVIGSSYNEQFF. In DNA form, the CDR3 reads TGTGCCAGCAGCTTAGTGATCGGGAGCTCCTACAATGAGCAGTTCTTC. The V gene is TRBV7-6, the J gene TRBJ2-1; possible D gene TRBD2, 6 bases. Per the germline V gene, CDR1 is SGHVS and CDR2 is FNYEAQ. Between the trimmed V and J ends, which lost 1 base and 0 bases, there was a span of 10 bases. The CDR3 extends over 16 amino acids.